This T cell receptor (beta chain) emerged from a study of T cell responses to AZD1222 COVID-19 vaccine. TCRdb's table, derived via immunoSEQ multiplex PCR, lists solely in-frame clones and lacks some. The data hold around 100,000 clones, with approximately 90% observed a single time. Germline-derived CDR1 and CDR2 are GTSNPN and SVGIG (reference sequence). V was clipped by 3 bases and J by 4 bases, with 12 bases between them. The CDR3 contains 13 residues. Study-wide results and caveats: In a largely white British group with more females than males, clonal diversity was possibly underestimated. Vaccine-related CD4 TCRs covered spike, predominating at 160-218 and 743-854.

This clone appeared a single time. Its specificity is unknown. The source of this sequence is an adult in good health. The sequences come from peripheral blood, collected on day 0 of AZD1222 vaccination. This rearrangement joins TRBV30 to TRBJ1-2, with D tentatively TRBD1 (6 bases). Here the CDR3 DNA reads TGTGCCTGGAGCCAAGGACAGAGCTATGGCTACACCTTC. It encodes CAWSQGQSYGYTF.